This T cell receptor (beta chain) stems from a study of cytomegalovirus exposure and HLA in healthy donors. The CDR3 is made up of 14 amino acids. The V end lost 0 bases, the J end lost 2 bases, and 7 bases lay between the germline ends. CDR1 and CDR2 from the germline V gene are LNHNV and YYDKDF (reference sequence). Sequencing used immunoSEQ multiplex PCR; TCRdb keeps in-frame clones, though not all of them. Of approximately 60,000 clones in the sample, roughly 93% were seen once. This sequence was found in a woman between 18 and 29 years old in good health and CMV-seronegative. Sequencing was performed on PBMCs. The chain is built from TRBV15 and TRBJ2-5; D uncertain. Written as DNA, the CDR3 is TGTGCCACCAGCAGAGATTATCAGCAAGAGACCCAGTACTTC. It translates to CATSRDYQQETQYF.